These 15 T cell receptor beta chains originate from one sample sequenced in a study of T cell repertoires in cytomegalovirus infection. Each CDR3 protein is one row after TCRdb ran MiXCR on the reads. The profile shows 150,000 to 160,000 distinct CDR3 sequences, 20% to 30% of them singletons. The specimen was PBMCs. These TCRs come from a human donor in good health (CMV status not recorded). Some clones in this sample may be carry-over from other donors' samples.

This clonotype was observed at least ten times. As DNA, the CDR3 is TGCGCCAGCAGCACCGGGACACGCGACTACGAGCAGTACTTC. Translated, it gives CASSTGTRDYEQYF. The rearrangement uses TRBV5-1 and TRBJ2-7; D is perhaps TRBD1 (6 bases). V was shortened by 4 bases and J by 3 bases, with 14 bases between the two germline ends. CDR1 and CDR2 from the germline V gene are SGHRS and YFSETQ. The CDR3 loop spans 14 amino acids.

The rearrangement uses TRBV29-1 and TRBJ2-1; 10 positions match TRBD2. Trimming at V came to 6 bases and at J to 5 bases, leaving 7 bases not matched to a gene. The germline V gene encodes CDR1 SQVTM and CDR2 ANQGSEA. The CDR3 is made up of 14 amino acids. In nucleotides, the CDR3 is TGCAGCGTGAGAGCGGGAGGGCCCAACAATGAGCAGTTCTTC. It specifies CSVRAGGPNNEQFF.

In its sample, this clonotype was seen a few times. This chain connects TRBV28 to TRBJ1-2; D uncertain. Trimming took 6 bases from V and 4 from J, leaving 9 bases between them. Germline CDR1 and CDR2: MDHEN and SYDVKM. This CDR3 has 12 residues. The CDR3 bases are TGTGCCAGCAGCCAAAGGATCTATGGCTACACCTTC. It is translated as CASSQRIYGYTF.

The rearrangement uses TRBV12-3 or TRBV12-4 and TRBJ2-3; D not certain. The CDR3 covers 13 residues. The CDR3 here is CPSEDVIADTQYF. The CDR3, as DNA: TGTCCTTCCGAAGACGTAATTGCAGATACGCAGTATTTT.

This clonotype occurred a few times. This chain joins TRBV13 and TRBJ2-7, with 8 bases lining up with TRBD1. The length of the CDR3 is 14 residues. J lost 5 bases, V lost 8 bases, and 11 bases had no gene match. CDR1 is PRHDT and CDR2 is FYEKMQ in the germline V gene (reference sequence). The CDR3 DNA follows: TGTGCCAGCGCCTCTCAGGGGGCGTACGACGAGCAGTACTTC. Translated: CASASQGAYDEQYF.

This clonotype occurred many times. The V and J genes are TRBV12-3 or TRBV12-4 and TRBJ2-1; 7 bases fit TRBD1. Trimming removed 6 bases from V and 4 bases from J; junction bases left unmatched: 6. The CDR3 runs 14 residues. The CDR3 reads CASRDGTVYNEQFF. The CDR3 coding sequence is TGTGCCAGCAGGGACGGGACAGTATACAATGAGCAGTTCTTC.

This rearrangement joins TRBV28 to TRBJ2-5; 12 bases map to TRBD2. The germline gives CDR1 MDHEN, CDR2 SYDVKM. CDR3 length: 16 amino acids. The J segment lost 5 bases and the V segment lost 5 bases, leaving 9 bases of the junction unmatched. CDR3 sequence reads: CASSPLTSGSGETQYF. CDR3 coding DNA: TGTGCCAGCAGTCCCTTGACTAGCGGGAGTGGGGAGACCCAGTACTTC.

The sample holds many counts of this clonotype. The chain is built from TRBV19 and TRBJ2-5; 9 bases fit TRBD2. This CDR3 is built from 16 residues. The V gene end was trimmed by 3 bases and the J gene end by 4 bases; junction bases not matched to a gene: 9. Looked up from germline, CDR1 is LNHDA and CDR2 is SQIVND (reference sequence). As DNA, the CDR3 is TGTGCCAGTAGTATCCGTAGCGGGGGAGTGACAGAGACCCAGTACTTC. As protein: CASSIRSGGVTETQYF.

This clonotype was recorded at least ten times. The rearrangement links TRBV7-2 to TRBJ2-3, with TRBD1 identical over 7 bases. This CDR3 has 15 amino acids. V lost 6 bases, J lost 0 bases, and 6 bases stayed unmatched. The germline V gene has CDR1 SGHTA and CDR2 FQGNSA. The CDR3 DNA reads as TGTGCCAGCAGAGCGACAGGGATGAGCACAGATACGCAGTATTTT. Translated: CASRATGMSTDTQYF. Filled out from reference TRBV7-2 and TRBJ2-3, the complete variable domain reads GAGVSQSPSNKVTEKGKDVELRCDPISGHTALYWYRQSLGQGLEFLIYFQGNSAPDKSGLPSDRFSAERTGGSVSTLTIQRTQQEDSAVYLCASRATGMSTDTQYFGPGTRLTVL.

V usage is TRBV7-3 and J usage is TRBJ2-6; weak D call: TRBD1 (5 bases). Germline loops: CDR1 SGHTA, CDR2 FQGTGA. This CDR3 has 17 residues. V was trimmed by 5 bases and J by 0 bases, leaving 14 bases between them. The CDR3 DNA sequence: TGTGCCAGCAGCCCCGACAGCCTAGGCTCTGGGGCCAACGTCCTGACTTTC. It codes for CASSPDSLGSGANVLTF.

This clonotype was picked up a small number of times. The chain has TRBV7-3 and TRBJ1-1, with TRBD1 identical over 7 bases. This CDR3 has 13 amino acids. Unmatched junction bases numbered 6, after V lost 5 bases and J lost 6 bases. Germline loops: CDR1 SGHTA, CDR2 FQGTGA. The CDR3 bases are TGTGCCAGCAGCACAGACAGGGTGGCTGAAGCTTTCTTT. Translated: CASSTDRVAEAFF. The full variable domain, in which reference TRBV7-3 and TRBJ1-1 provide the parts outside the CDR3, is GAGVSQTPSNKVTEKGKYVELRCDPISGHTALYWYRQSLGQGPEFLIYFQGTGAADDSGLPNDRFFAVRPEGSVSTLKIQRTERGDSAVYLCASSTDRVAEAFFGQGTRLTVV.

This clonotype was recorded many times. V gene TRBV4-1 combines with J gene TRBJ2-5; 10 bases are shared with TRBD1. After removal of 4 bases from V and 4 bases from J, the junction contained 6 bases not matched to a gene. Germline V lookup: CDR1 MGHRA, CDR2 YSYEKL. CDR3 size: 15 residues. CDR3 nucleotide sequence: TGCGCCAGCAGCCTCGACAGGGGGCGCGGAGAGACCCAGTACTTC. This translates into CASSLDRGRGETQYF.

The CDR3 is CASTQNAGEFFYNEQFF. CDR3 bases: TGCGCCAGCACCCAAAACGCGGGAGAGTTCTTCTACAATGAGCAGTTCTTC. The rearrangement links TRBV23-1 to TRBJ2-1; 7 bases match TRBD2. TRBV23-1 is an ORF; its function is uncertain. V trimming: 7 bases; J trimming: 3 bases; junction bases outside the gene matches: 15. This CDR3 is built from 17 residues.

As for this clonotype: This may arise from a read error, as a much more abundant clone is one base away. V and J are TRBV7-2 and TRBJ2-1, with no clear D. With 4 bases removed from V and 5 bases from J, the gap between germline ends came to 9 bases. This CDR3 has 13 residues. CDR1 and CDR2 from the germline V gene are SGHTA and FQGNSA. DNA of the CDR3: TGTGCCAGCAGCTACGAAGGTCACAATGAGCAGTTCTTC. Translating it yields CASSYEGHNEQFF.

As to this clonotype: Sequence at one end of the junction differs from germline and may be a read error. The chain carries TRBV29-1 and TRBJ1-2; 10 positions match TRBD1. The CDR3 covers 14 residues. CDR1 is SQVTM, CDR2 ANQGSEA, per germline. In DNA form, the CDR3 reads TGCAGCGTGGAAGACAGGGGGCGCTTGGCTGGCTACACCTTC. Translated: CSVEDRGRLAGYTF.